The subject of this entry is one T cell receptor (beta chain). As yet, its antigen is unknown. Assay: immunoSEQ multiplex PCR; the TCRdb copy retains only in-frame clones and omits some. The sample contains 50,000 to 65,000 clones, 91% of which appear only once. This record belongs to a study of OX40 agonist ivuxolimab in advanced cancers. Notes on the study in general: CD8+ T cells averaged more expanded clones than CD4+.

Blood got drawn at baseline, again on cycle 4 day 1, and then on cycle 7 day 1. This CDR3 region has 11 residues. Trimming cost V 3 bases and J 12 bases, with 14 bases left between them. Germline V gene sequence: CDR1 DFQATT, CDR2 SNEGSKA (reference sequence). The TCR was taken from an adult with an advanced solid tumor such as melanoma, head and neck, liver or kidney cancer. The chain has TRBV20-1 and TRBJ1-1; a possible D gene is TRBD1 (5 bases). The sample consisted of CD4+ or CD8+ T cells sorted from blood, taken in a trial of the OX40 agonist ivuxolimab. The chain's CDR3 is CSARGVSEPFF. The DNA for the CDR3 is TGCAGTGCTAGGGGGGTCAGCGAGCCTTTCTTT.